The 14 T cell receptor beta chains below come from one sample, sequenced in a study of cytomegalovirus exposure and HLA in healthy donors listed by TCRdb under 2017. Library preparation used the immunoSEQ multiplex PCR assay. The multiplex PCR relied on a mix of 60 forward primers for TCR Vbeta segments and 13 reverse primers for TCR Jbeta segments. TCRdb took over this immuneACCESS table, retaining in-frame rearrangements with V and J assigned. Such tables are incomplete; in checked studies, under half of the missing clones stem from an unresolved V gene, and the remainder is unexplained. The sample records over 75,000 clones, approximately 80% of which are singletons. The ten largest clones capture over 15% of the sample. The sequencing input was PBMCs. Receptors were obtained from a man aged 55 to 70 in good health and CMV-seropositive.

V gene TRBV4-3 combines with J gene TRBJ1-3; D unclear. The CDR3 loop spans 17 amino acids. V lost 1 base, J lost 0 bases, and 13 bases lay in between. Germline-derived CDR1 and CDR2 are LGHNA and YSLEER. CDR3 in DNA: TGCGCCAGCAGCCAAGGAAGAAGCTTAATCTCTGGAAACACCATATATTTT. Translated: CASSQGRSLISGNTIYF.

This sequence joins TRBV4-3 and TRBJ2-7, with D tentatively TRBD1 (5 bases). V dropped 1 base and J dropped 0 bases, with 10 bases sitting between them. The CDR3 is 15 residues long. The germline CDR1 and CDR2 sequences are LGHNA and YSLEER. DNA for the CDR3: TGCGCCAGCAGCCAAGGGACATCCTTCTCCTACGAGCAGTACTTC. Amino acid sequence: CASSQGTSFSYEQYF.

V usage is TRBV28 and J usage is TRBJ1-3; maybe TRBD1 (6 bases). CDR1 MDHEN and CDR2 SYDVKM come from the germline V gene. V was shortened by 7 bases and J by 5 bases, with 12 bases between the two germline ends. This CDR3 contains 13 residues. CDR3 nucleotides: TGTGCCAGCACCCTACAGGGCCGAAACACCATATATTTT. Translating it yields CASTLQGRNTIYF.

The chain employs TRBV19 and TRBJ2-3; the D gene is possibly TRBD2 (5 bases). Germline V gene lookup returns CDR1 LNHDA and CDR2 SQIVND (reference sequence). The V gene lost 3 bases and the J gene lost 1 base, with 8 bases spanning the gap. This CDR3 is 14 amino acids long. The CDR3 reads CASSMVEGTDTQYF. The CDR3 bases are TGTGCCAGTAGTATGGTGGAGGGCACAGATACGCAGTATTTT.

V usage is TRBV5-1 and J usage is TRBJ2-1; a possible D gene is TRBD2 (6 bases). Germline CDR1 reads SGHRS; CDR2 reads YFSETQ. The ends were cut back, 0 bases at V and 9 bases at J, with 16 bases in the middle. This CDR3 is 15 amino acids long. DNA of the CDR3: TGCGCCAGCAGCTTGGAGGCAGCCCTCGGGGGTGAGCAGTTCTTC. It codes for CASSLEAALGGEQFF.

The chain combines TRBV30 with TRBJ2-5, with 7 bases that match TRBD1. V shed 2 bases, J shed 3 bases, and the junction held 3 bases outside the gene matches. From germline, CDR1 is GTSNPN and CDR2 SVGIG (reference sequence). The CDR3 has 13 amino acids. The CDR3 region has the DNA TGTGCCTGGAGTCGGGGACAGAAAGAGACCCAGTACTTC. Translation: CAWSRGQKETQYF.

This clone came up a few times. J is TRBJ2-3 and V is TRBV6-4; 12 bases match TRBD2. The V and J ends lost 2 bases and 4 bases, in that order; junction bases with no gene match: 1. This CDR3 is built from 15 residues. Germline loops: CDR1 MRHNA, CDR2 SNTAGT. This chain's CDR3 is CASSDLAGGPDTQYF. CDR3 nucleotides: TGTGCCAGCAGTGACCTAGCGGGGGGGCCAGATACGCAGTATTTT.

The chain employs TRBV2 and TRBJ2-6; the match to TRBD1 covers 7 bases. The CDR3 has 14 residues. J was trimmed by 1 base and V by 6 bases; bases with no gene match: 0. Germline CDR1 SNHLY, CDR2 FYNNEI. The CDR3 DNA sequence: TGTGCCAGCAGGGGACAGTCTGGGGCCAACGTCCTGACTTTC. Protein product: CASRGQSGANVLTF.

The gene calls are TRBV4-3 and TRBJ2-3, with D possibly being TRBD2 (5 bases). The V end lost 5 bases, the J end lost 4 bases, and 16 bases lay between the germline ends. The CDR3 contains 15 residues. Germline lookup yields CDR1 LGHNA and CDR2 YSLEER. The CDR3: CASSDRAGGADTQYF. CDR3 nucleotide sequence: TGCGCCAGCAGCGACCGCGCGGGTGGGGCAGATACGCAGTATTTT.

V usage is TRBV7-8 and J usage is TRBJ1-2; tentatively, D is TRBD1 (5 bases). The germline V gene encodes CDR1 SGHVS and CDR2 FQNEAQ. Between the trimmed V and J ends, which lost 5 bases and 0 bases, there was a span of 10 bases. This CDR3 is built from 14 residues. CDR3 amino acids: CASSRGQTNYGYTF. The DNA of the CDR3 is TGTGCCAGCAGCAGAGGACAAACTAACTATGGCTACACCTTC.

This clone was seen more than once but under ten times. DNA for the CDR3: TGTGCCAGCAGCCCCCTAGCGGGGGTACAGGAGACCCAGTACTTC. Translation: CASSPLAGVQETQYF. The V and J genes are TRBV4-2 and TRBJ2-5; 10 nucleotides align to TRBD2. Per the germline V gene, CDR1 is LGHNA and CDR2 is YNFKEQ. Trimming at V came to 4 bases and at J to 5 bases, leaving 7 bases not matched to a gene. The CDR3 is 15 residues long.

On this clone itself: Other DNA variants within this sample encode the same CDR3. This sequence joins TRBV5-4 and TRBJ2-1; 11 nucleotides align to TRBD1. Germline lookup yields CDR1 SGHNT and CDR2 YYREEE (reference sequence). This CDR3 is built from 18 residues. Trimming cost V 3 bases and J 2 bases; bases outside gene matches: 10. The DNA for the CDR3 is TGTGCCAGCAGCTCCCCCCGGGACAGGGGGATCGCCTACAATGAGCAGTTCTTC. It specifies CASSSPRDRGIAYNEQFF. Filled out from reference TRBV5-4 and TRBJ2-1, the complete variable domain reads ETGVTQSPTHLIKTRGQQVTLRCSSQSGHNTVSWYQQALGQGPQFIFQYYREEENGRGNFPPRFSGLQFPNYSSELNVNALELDDSALYLCASSSPRDRGIAYNEQFFGPGTRLTVL.

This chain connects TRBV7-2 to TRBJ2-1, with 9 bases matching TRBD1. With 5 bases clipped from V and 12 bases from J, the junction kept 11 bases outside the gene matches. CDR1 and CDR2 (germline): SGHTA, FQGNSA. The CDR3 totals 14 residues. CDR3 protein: CASSTGTGYFGQFF. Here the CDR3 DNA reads TGTGCCAGCAGCACCGGGACAGGGTATTTTGGGCAGTTCTTC.

This CDR3 is CASSQDPLAALNTGELFF. The CDR3 DNA is TGCGCCAGCAGCCAAGACCCTCTAGCGGCCCTTAACACCGGGGAGCTGTTTTTT. The chain combines TRBV4-1 with TRBJ2-2, with 7 nucleotides matching TRBD2. The CDR3 spans 18 residues. The V and J ends lost 0 bases and 2 bases, in that order; junction bases with no gene match: 9. The germline CDR1 and CDR2 sequences are MGHRA and YSYEKL.